This TCR beta chain was sequenced during a study of blood T cell repertoires in COVID-19. In the study overall: Whether acute or convalescent, the COVID-19 samples came from the United States, Italy and Spain. The analysed material was cDNA or gDNA that came from T cells, B-cell-depleted T cells, or PBMCs.

Original data processing: Estimation of nucleated cell counts relied on the amplification of reference gene primers. Profiled with immunoSEQ multiplex PCR; TCRdb holds only in-frame clones, not every one. V and J calls and clone size are given by that table; D and trimming were obtained from the DNA. The sample lists about 210,000 clones; about three quarters were seen once. This clone was recorded only once. The source of this sequence is a woman aged 70 to 79 with acute or convalescent COVID-19. The sequenced sample consisted of peripheral blood.

DNA of the CDR3: TGTGCCAGCAGCCCTCGGACTAGAAGTTACAATGAGCAGTTCTTC. It encodes CASSPRTRSYNEQFF. The chain employs TRBV9 and TRBJ2-1; the match to TRBD2 covers 7 bases. The CDR3 spans 15 residues. Germline V gene data show CDR1 as SGDLS and CDR2 as YYNGEE. V was clipped by 4 bases and J by 4 bases; unmatched bases: 8.